The clone carrying this TCR beta chain was detected only a few times. The data derive from a study of blood T cells in healthy people across ages. Then a second PCR, running roughly 7 to 11 cycles, was carried out with a sample-barcoded 5' primer and a J-beta primer mix. One entry per CDR3 protein, called by TCRdb with MiXCR from the 5' RACE reads. The profile shows 1.5 million to 2 million distinct CDR3 sequences, roughly 27% of them singletons. Trimming took 1 base from V and 9 from J, leaving 19 bases between them. The germline V gene encodes CDR1 DFQATT and CDR2 SNEGSKA (reference sequence). The CDR3 has 15 amino acids.

The sample taken for sequencing was blood. This TCR was recovered from a woman aged 25-40 years in good health. This chain links TRBV20-1 with TRBJ2-1, with a possible D match to TRBD1 (6 bases). The CDR3 loop is CSARGPVPGQFEQFF. CDR3 bases: TGCAGTGCTAGAGGTCCAGTACCGGGACAATTTGAGCAGTTCTTC.